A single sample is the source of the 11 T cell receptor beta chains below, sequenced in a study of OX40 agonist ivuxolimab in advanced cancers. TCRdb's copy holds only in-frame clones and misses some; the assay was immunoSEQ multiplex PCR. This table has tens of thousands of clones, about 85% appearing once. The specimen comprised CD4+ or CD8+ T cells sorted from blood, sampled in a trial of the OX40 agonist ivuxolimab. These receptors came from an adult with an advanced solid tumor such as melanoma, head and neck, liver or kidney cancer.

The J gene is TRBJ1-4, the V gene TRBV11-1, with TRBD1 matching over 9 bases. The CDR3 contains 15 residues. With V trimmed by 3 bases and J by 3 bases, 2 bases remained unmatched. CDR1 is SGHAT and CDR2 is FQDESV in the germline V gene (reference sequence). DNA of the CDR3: TGTGCCAGCAGCTTCAGGACAGGGGCTAATGAAAAACTGTTTTTT. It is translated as CASSFRTGANEKLFF.

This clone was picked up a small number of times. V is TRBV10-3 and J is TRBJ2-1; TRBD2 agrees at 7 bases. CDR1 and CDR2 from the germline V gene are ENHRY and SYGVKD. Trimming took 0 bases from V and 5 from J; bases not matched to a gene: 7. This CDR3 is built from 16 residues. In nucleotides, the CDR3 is TGTGCCATCAGTGAGTCGCGGGGGAGCCTAAACAATGAGCAGTTCTTC. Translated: CAISESRGSLNNEQFF.

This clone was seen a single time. The CDR3 DNA reads TGTGCCAGCAGTTTAGCCCTAGGACAGGGGGATGAAAAACTGTTTTTT. The encoded protein is CASSLALGQGDEKLFF. The rearrangement uses TRBV27 and TRBJ1-4, with TRBD1 matching over 10 bases. This CDR3 is 16 amino acids long. V gave up 2 bases and J gave up 6 bases; unmatched junction bases: 6. CDR1 and CDR2 from the germline V gene are MNHEY and SMNVEV (reference sequence).

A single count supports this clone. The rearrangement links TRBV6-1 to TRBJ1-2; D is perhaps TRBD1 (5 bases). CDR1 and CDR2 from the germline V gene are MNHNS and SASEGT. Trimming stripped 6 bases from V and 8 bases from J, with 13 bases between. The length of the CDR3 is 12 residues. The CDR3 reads CASSIRDGGYTF. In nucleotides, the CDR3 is TGTGCCAGCAGCATCAGGGACGGCGGCTACACCTTC.

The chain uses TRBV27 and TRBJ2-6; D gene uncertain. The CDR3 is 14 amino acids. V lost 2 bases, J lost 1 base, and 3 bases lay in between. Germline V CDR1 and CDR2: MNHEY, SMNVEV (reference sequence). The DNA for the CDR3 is TGTGCCAGCAGTTTACAATCTGGGGCCAACGTCCTGACTTTC. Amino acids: CASSLQSGANVLTF. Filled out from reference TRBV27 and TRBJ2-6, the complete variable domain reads EAQVTQNPRYLITVTGKKLTVTCSQNMNHEYMSWYRQDPGLGLRQIYYSMNVEVTDKGDVPEGYKVSRKEKRNFPLILESPSPNQTSLYFCASSLQSGANVLTFGAGSRLTVL.

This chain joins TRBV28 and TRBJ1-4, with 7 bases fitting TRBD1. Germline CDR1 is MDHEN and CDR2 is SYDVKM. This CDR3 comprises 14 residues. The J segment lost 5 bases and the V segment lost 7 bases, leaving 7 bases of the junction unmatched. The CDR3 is CASIPGGENEKLFF. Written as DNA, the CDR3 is TGTGCCAGCATTCCAGGGGGGGAAAATGAAAAACTGTTTTTT.

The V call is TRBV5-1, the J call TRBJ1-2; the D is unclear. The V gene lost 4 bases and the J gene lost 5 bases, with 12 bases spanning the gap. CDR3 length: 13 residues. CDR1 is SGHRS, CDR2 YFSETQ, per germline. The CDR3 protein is CASSPMWEYGYTF. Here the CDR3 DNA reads TGCGCCAGCAGCCCGATGTGGGAGTATGGCTACACCTTC.

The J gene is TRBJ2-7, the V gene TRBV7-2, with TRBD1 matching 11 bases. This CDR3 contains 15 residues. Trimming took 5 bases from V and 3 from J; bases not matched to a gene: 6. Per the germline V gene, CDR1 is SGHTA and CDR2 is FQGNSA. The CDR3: CASSPGQGVLYEQYF. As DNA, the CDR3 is TGTGCCAGCAGCCCGGGACAGGGGGTTCTCTACGAGCAGTACTTC.

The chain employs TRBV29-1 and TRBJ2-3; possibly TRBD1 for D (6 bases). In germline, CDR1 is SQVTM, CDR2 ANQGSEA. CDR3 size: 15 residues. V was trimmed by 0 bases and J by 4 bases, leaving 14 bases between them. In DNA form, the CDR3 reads TGCAGCGTTGAAGATTGGGCGCAGGGGTCAGATACGCAGTATTTT. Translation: CSVEDWAQGSDTQYF.

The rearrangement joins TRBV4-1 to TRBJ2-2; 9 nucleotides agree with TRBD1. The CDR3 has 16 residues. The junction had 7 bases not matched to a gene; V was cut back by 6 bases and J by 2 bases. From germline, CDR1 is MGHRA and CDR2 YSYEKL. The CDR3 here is CASSRGQGPNTGELFF. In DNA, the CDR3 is TGCGCCAGCAGTCGTGGACAGGGGCCCAACACCGGGGAGCTGTTTTTT.

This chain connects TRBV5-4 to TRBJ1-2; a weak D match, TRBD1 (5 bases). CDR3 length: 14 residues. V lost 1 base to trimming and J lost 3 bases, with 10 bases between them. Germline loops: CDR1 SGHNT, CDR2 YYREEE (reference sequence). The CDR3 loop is CASSLTGDYYGYTF. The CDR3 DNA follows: TGTGCCAGCAGCTTGACGGGGGATTACTATGGCTACACCTTC.